Below are 27 T cell receptor beta chains sequenced from a single sample in a study of cytomegalovirus exposure and HLA in healthy donors. Researchers ran the PCR with 60 Vbeta and 13 Jbeta primers. Sequencing used immunoSEQ multiplex PCR; TCRdb keeps in-frame clones, though not all of them. This repertoire shows around 160,000 clones, approximately 80% found once; its top ten account for roughly 2.6%. Sequenced sample: PBMCs. Receptors were obtained from a woman between 35 and 50 years old in good health and CMV-seropositive.

CDR3 sequence: CASSSPVRGGGYGYTF. Written as DNA, the CDR3 is TGTGCCAGCAGTTCCCCCGTGAGGGGAGGAGGGTATGGCTACACCTTC. The chain has TRBV27 and TRBJ1-2; TRBD1 might be the D (5 bases). The CDR3 covers 16 residues. V lost 4 bases, J lost 5 bases, and 20 bases lay in between. Germline values: CDR1 MNHEY, CDR2 SMNVEV (reference sequence).

The genes are TRBV5-4 and TRBJ2-5, with 8 bases lining up with TRBD2. The CDR3 has 15 residues. Losses at the gene ends were 3 bases for V and 5 bases for J; bases not matched to a gene: 9. Germline CDR1 is SGHNT and CDR2 is YYREEE (reference sequence). The chain's CDR3 is CASSWEEQRGETQYF. Here the CDR3 DNA reads TGTGCCAGCAGCTGGGAGGAGCAGCGGGGGGAGACCCAGTACTTC.

The chain recombines TRBV5-8 with TRBJ2-1, with 13 bases fitting TRBD2. The germline V gene encodes CDR1 SGHTS and CDR2 YDEGEE. Unmatched junction bases numbered 3, after V lost 0 bases and J lost 3 bases. The CDR3 covers 17 residues. The CDR3 region is CASSLGLAGGGYNEQFF. CDR3 DNA sequence: TGTGCCAGCAGCTTGGGACTAGCGGGGGGAGGCTACAATGAGCAGTTCTTC.

The chain has TRBV19 and TRBJ1-5; no definite D call. Germline V CDR1 and CDR2: LNHDA, SQIVND (reference sequence). V was clipped by 7 bases and J by 1 base, with 14 bases between them. This CDR3 has 15 residues. CDR3 amino acids: CASTMGTISNQPQHF. The CDR3 DNA follows: TGTGCCAGTACAATGGGCACAATCAGCAATCAGCCCCAGCATTTT.

The rearrangement joins TRBV5-1 to TRBJ2-3; 12 nucleotides align to TRBD2. The J segment lost 1 base and the V segment lost 3 bases, leaving 9 bases of the junction unmatched. The CDR3 runs 18 residues. Germline loops: CDR1 SGHRS, CDR2 YFSETQ. CDR3 DNA: TGCGCCAGCAGCTCAGACTCTAGCGGGGGGGCGGGCACAGATACGCAGTATTTT. Protein sequence: CASSSDSSGGAGTDTQYF.

The rearrangement uses TRBV6-5 and TRBJ1-6; 7 positions match TRBD1. The CDR3 loop spans 14 amino acids. Germline CDR1 is MNHEY and CDR2 is SVGAGI. J was trimmed by 7 bases and V by 6 bases; bases with no gene match: 6. In nucleotides, the CDR3 is TGTGCCAGCAGCATCCAGGGGGGCAATTCACCCCTCCACTTT. Its translation is CASSIQGGNSPLHF.

This chain links TRBV5-1 with TRBJ2-7; 10 positions match TRBD2. The J segment lost 0 bases and the V segment lost 2 bases, leaving 8 bases of the junction unmatched. Germline CDR1 is SGHRS and CDR2 is YFSETQ. This CDR3 is built from 17 residues. The CDR3 coding sequence is TGCGCCAGCAGCTTAGGGTTAGCGGGAGGTCCCTCCTACGAGCAGTACTTC. Its translation: CASSLGLAGGPSYEQYF.

The J gene is TRBJ1-2, the V gene TRBV5-1, with TRBD1 matching over 9 bases. Germline lookup yields CDR1 SGHRS and CDR2 YFSETQ. J gave up 2 bases and V 0 bases, and 8 bases lay outside the gene matches. This CDR3 spans 17 amino acids. CDR3 protein: CASSLAADRGTNYGYTF. CDR3 sequence (DNA): TGCGCCAGCAGCTTGGCCGCCGACAGGGGGACCAACTATGGCTACACCTTC.

The J gene is TRBJ2-7, the V gene TRBV6-5; 10 nucleotides match TRBD2. After removal of 8 bases from V and 4 bases from J, the junction contained 5 bases not matched to a gene. The CDR3 extends over 13 amino acids. The germline V gene encodes CDR1 MNHEY and CDR2 SVGAGI. The CDR3 loop is CASRAGGPYEQYF. In DNA form, the CDR3 reads TGTGCCAGCCGAGCGGGAGGGCCTTACGAGCAGTACTTC.

The J gene is TRBJ2-5, the V gene TRBV2; possible D gene TRBD1, 5 bases. This CDR3 comprises 13 residues. Germline V gene data show CDR1 as SNHLY and CDR2 as FYNNEI. Trimming removed 5 bases from V and 5 bases from J, with 12 bases in between. This chain's CDR3 is CASSPSRVETQYF. In DNA form, the CDR3 reads TGTGCCAGCAGTCCCAGCAGGGTCGAGACCCAGTACTTC.

This clone has just one count. The genes are TRBV7-2 and TRBJ2-5, with 9 bases that match TRBD2. The CDR3 spans 16 residues. Per the germline V gene, CDR1 is SGHTA and CDR2 is FQGNSA. Trimming took 4 bases from V and 5 from J; bases not matched to a gene: 11. This CDR3 reads CASSSRGGAGGETQYF. The CDR3 DNA follows: TGTGCCAGCAGCTCCCGCGGGGGGGCGGGGGGGGAGACCCAGTACTTC.

The rearrangement uses TRBV19 and TRBJ1-5; D gene unclear. Germline V gene sequence: CDR1 LNHDA, CDR2 SQIVND (reference sequence). CDR3 length equals 13 residues. V was shortened by 3 bases and J by 2 bases, with 5 bases between the two germline ends. The CDR3 nucleotides are TGTGCCAGTAGTATTCGTGGCAATCAGCCCCAGCATTTT. Its translation: CASSIRGNQPQHF. The variable domain in full, with the rest retrieved from reference TRBV19 and TRBJ1-5, is DGGITQSPKYLFRKEGQNVTLSCEQNLNHDAMYWYRQDPGQGLRLIYYSQIVNDFQKGDIAEGYSVSREKKESFPLTVTSAQKNPTAFYLCASSIRGNQPQHFGDGTRLSIL.

The chain carries TRBV30 and TRBJ1-5; D might be TRBD1 (5 bases). Germline CDR1 is GTSNPN and CDR2 is SVGIG (reference sequence). Deletions cut 2 bases from V and 6 bases from J, with 11 bases between. This CDR3 is built from 13 residues. The CDR3, as DNA: TGTGCCTGGAGTCCCAGGGCCCCTCAGCCCCAGCATTTT. Translation gives CAWSPRAPQPQHF. The full variable domain, in which reference TRBV30 and TRBJ1-5 provide the parts outside the CDR3, is SQTIHQWPATLVQPVGSPLSLECTVEGTSNPNLYWYRQAAGRGLQLLFYSVGIGQISSEVPQNLSASRPQDRQFILSSKKLLLSDSGFYLCAWSPRAPQPQHFGDGTRLSIL.

This chain uses TRBV7-6 with TRBJ2-7; 13 bases match TRBD2. This CDR3 has 15 amino acids. Germline V gene data show CDR1 as SGHVS and CDR2 as FNYEAQ. The V gene end was trimmed by 4 bases and the J gene end by 3 bases; junction bases not matched to a gene: 3. CDR3 in amino acids: CASSSWTSGSYEQYF. In DNA, the CDR3 is TGTGCCAGCAGCTCTTGGACTAGCGGGAGCTACGAGCAGTACTTC.

This clone was detected only a few times. The gene calls are TRBV7-2 and TRBJ2-1; 10 bases are a match to TRBD2. V lost 6 bases to trimming and J lost 11 bases; unmatched junction nucleotides: 10. The germline V gene has CDR1 SGHTA and CDR2 FQGNSA. The CDR3 loop spans 14 amino acids. In DNA form, the CDR3 reads TGTGCCAGCAGTTATCCTAGCGGGAGTCCTCAGCAGTTCTTC. Amino acid sequence: CASSYPSGSPQQFF.

This chain links TRBV10-1 with TRBJ2-5, with 11 bases that match TRBD1. The junction had 6 bases not matched to a gene; V was cut back by 5 bases and J by 1 base. Germline-derived CDR1 and CDR2 are WNHNN and SYGVQD (reference sequence). The CDR3 covers 16 residues. The CDR3 is CASSPYGTGGQETQYF. The CDR3 DNA reads TGCGCCAGCAGTCCGTACGGGACAGGGGGCCAAGAGACCCAGTACTTC.

This chain links TRBV19 with TRBJ2-5, with D perhaps TRBD1 (6 bases). The CDR3 spans 14 residues. The germline CDR1 and CDR2 sequences are LNHDA and SQIVND (reference sequence). The ends were cut back, 5 bases at V and 2 bases at J, with 12 bases in the middle. The DNA for the CDR3 is TGTGCCAGTAGTCCTAGACAGGTACAAGAGACCCAGTACTTC. Protein sequence: CASSPRQVQETQYF.

CDR3 DNA: TGTGCCAGCAGAATGACAGCGACCATCCAAGAGACCCAGTACTTC. Translated, it gives CASRMTATIQETQYF. This sequence joins TRBV7-2 and TRBJ2-5; perhaps TRBD1 as D (5 bases). Germline values: CDR1 SGHTA, CDR2 FQGNSA. CDR3 length equals 15 residues. Trimming pared 6 bases from V and 1 base from J, leaving 15 bases between. The full variable domain, with the rest looked up from reference TRBV7-2 and TRBJ2-5, is GAGVSQSPSNKVTEKGKDVELRCDPISGHTALYWYRQSLGQGLEFLIYFQGNSAPDKSGLPSDRFSAERTGGSVSTLTIQRTQQEDSAVYLCASRMTATIQETQYFGPGTRLLVL.

The J gene is TRBJ2-5, the V gene TRBV7-8, with D tentatively TRBD2 (6 bases). Germline CDR1 SGHVS, CDR2 FQNEAQ. Trimming removed 5 bases at V and 5 bases at J, with 15 bases between. This CDR3 is 14 amino acids long. Written as DNA, the CDR3 is TGTGCCAGCAGCCGGGGGAGGACGGGGGAGACCCAGTACTTC. This codes for CASSRGRTGETQYF.

This clone has a single count. V is TRBV6-5 and J is TRBJ1-1; no firm D call. This CDR3 comprises 15 residues. Germline CDR1 reads MNHEY; CDR2 reads SVGAGI. Deletions cut 2 bases from V and 5 bases from J, with 15 bases between. As DNA, the CDR3 is TGTGCCAGCAGTTACCCGGGAGTAGAAGGGACTGAAGCTTTCTTT. Its protein product is CASSYPGVEGTEAFF.

The table lists this clone with a few counts. This sequence joins TRBV18 and TRBJ1-6; 8 bases fit TRBD1. This CDR3 spans 16 amino acids. Losses at the gene ends were 5 bases for V and 8 bases for J; bases not matched to a gene: 11. The germline V gene encodes CDR1 KGHSH and CDR2 LQKENI. CDR3 amino acids: CASSEGQALTYSPLHF. For the CDR3, the DNA is TGTGCCAGCTCAGAGGGACAGGCTTTAACCTATTCACCCCTCCACTTT.

The J gene is TRBJ1-5, the V gene TRBV19; the D is unclear. The CDR3 covers 14 residues. The V and J ends lost 5 bases and 5 bases respectively, with 13 bases between them. Germline CDR1 is LNHDA and CDR2 is SQIVND (reference sequence). This chain's CDR3 is CASSPDSLDQPQHF. CDR3 in DNA: TGTGCCAGTAGTCCGGACTCACTGGATCAGCCCCAGCATTTT.

CDR3 amino acids: CASSHSYEQYF. CDR3 in DNA: TGTGCCAGCAGCCACTCCTACGAGCAGTACTTC. The chain carries TRBV7-2 and TRBJ2-7, with unresolved D. Per the germline V gene, CDR1 is SGHTA and CDR2 is FQGNSA. Deletions cut 5 bases from V and 0 bases from J, with 2 bases between. The length of the CDR3 is 11 residues.

This clone showed up just a few times. This chain's CDR3 is CASSAGYEQYF. The CDR3 DNA reads TGTGCCAGCAGTGCAGGTTACGAGCAGTACTTC. V usage is TRBV2 and J usage is TRBJ2-7; D remains unclear. Germline-derived CDR1 and CDR2 are SNHLY and FYNNEI. CDR3 size: 11 residues. V gave up 4 bases and J gave up 4 bases, with 5 bases separating them. The full variable domain, in which reference TRBV2 and TRBJ2-7 provide the parts outside the CDR3, is EPEVTQTPSHQVTQMGQEVILRCVPISNHLYFYWYRQILGQKVEFLVSFYNNEISEKSEIFDDQFSVERPDGSNFTLKIRSTKLEDSAMYFCASSAGYEQYFGPGTRLTVT.

This clone has only one observation. The chain employs TRBV6-5 and TRBJ2-3, with 7 bases that match TRBD2. Germline CDR1 and CDR2: MNHEY and SVGAGI. V trimming: 6 bases; J trimming: 6 bases; junction bases outside the gene matches: 6. This CDR3 is built from 13 residues. This CDR3 reads CASRSLGGDTQYF. The DNA for the CDR3 is TGTGCCAGCAGATCCCTCGGGGGGGATACGCAGTATTTT.

This chain connects TRBV6-1 to TRBJ1-2; D is perhaps TRBD1 (5 bases). Germline V CDR1 and CDR2: MNHNS, SASEGT. The V gene lost 0 bases and the J gene lost 2 bases, with 13 bases spanning the gap. The CDR3 covers 16 residues. The CDR3 coding sequence is TGTGCCAGCAGTGAAGCCAGACACCCAGGGAACTATGGCTACACCTTC. It translates to CASSEARHPGNYGYTF.

The J gene is TRBJ2-1, the V gene TRBV2, with D perhaps matching TRBD1 (6 bases). V lost 8 bases and J lost 9, with 17 bases in between. In germline, CDR1 is SNHLY, CDR2 FYNNEI. CDR3 length: 13 residues. DNA for the CDR3: TGTGCCAGCCGCCTTAGGGGGTTGGGTGAGCAGTTCTTC. Its translation is CASRLRGLGEQFF.